This T cell receptor (beta chain) was identified in a study of T cell clonotyping in hematopoietic cell transplantation. Clones were sequenced by immunoSEQ multiplex PCR, and TCRdb holds only the in-frame ones, with some missing. The data hold 10,000 to 15,000 clones, with roughly nine tenths observed a single time. The CDR3 is 14 residues long. Trimming removed 2 bases at V and 0 bases at J, with 6 bases between. The V gene's germline CDR1 is SGDLS and CDR2 YYNGEE. Source material: peripheral blood mononuclear cells. This chain connects TRBV9 to TRBJ1-5, with no clear D. This TCR came from a human donor who either received an allogeneic hematopoietic cell transplant for a myeloid malignancy or was a related donor (not recorded which). Some clones in this sample may be carry-over from other donors' samples. CDR3 DNA sequence: TGTGCCAGCAGCGTGGACCATAGCAATCAGCCCCAGCATTTT. It is translated as CASSVDHSNQPQHF.